These T cell receptor beta chains were read from a single sample in a study of T cell repertoires in aging, cancer and after chemotherapy. In TCRdb, the multiplex PCR reads were re-called with MiXCR into one record per CDR3 protein. The table has about 13,000 distinct CDR3 sequences, 20% to 30% seen once; the top ten hold approximately 2.5%. The specimen was blood. These receptors were obtained from a human donor in good health. Each CDR3 is given with its conserved first and last residue. The D gene is left open where the match is weak. Size values are once, few and many counts, or a class for expanded clones, and some rows have none.

J: TRBJ1-2; size: medium-sized; V: TRBV6-1; D: -; DNA: TGTGCCAGCAGTGAAACTTCAGCTAACTATGGCTACACCTTC; CDR3: CASSETSANYGYTF
J: TRBJ2-1; size: -; V: TRBV27; D: -; DNA: TGTGCCAGCAGGGGACTCCTCGCGAATGAGCAGTTCTTC; CDR3: CASRGLLANEQFF
J: TRBJ2-3; size: -; V: TRBV6-5; D: TRBD2; DNA: TGTGCCAGCAGGGACCTCGTGGGGGGGGATACGCAGTATTTT; CDR3: CASRDLVGGDTQYF
J: TRBJ2-3; size: medium-sized; V: TRBV19; D: TRBD1; DNA: TGTGCCAGTAGTATCGGACAGGGAGCAGATACGCAGTATTTT; CDR3: CASSIGQGADTQYF
J: TRBJ1-5; size: few; V: TRBV11-2; D: -; DNA: TGTGCCAGCAGCTTAAGCGGGGGGGGCCCCAATCAGCCCCAGCATTTT; CDR3: CASSLSGGGPNQPQHF
J: TRBJ2-3; size: -; V: TRBV5-5; D: -; DNA: TGCGCCAGCAGCCCCGACAGTCCCACAGATACGCAGTATTTT; CDR3: CASSPDSPTDTQYF
J: TRBJ2-1; size: -; V: TRBV20-1; D: -; DNA: TGCAGTGCTAGACCGCCTCGGCGCAATGAGCAGTTCTTC; CDR3: CSARPPRRNEQFF
J: TRBJ1-2; size: -; V: TRBV5-6; D: -; DNA: TGTGCCAGCAGTAATACGACGGGAGCCTATGGCTACACCTTC; CDR3: CASSNTTGAYGYTF
J: TRBJ1-4; size: -; V: TRBV6-2/TRBV6-3; D: TRBD1; DNA: TGTGCCAGCAGCCCGGACAGGGAGGGTAATGAAAAACTGTTTTTT; CDR3: CASSPDREGNEKLFF
J: TRBJ1-2; size: -; V: TRBV4-3; D: -; DNA: TGCGCCAGCAGCCAAGATAGGGGGGCAGATGGCTACACCTTC; CDR3: CASSQDRGADGYTF
J: TRBJ1-2; size: medium-sized; V: TRBV20-1; D: -; DNA: TGCAGTGCCGGTGAGAACTATGGCTACACCTTC; CDR3: CSAGENYGYTF
J: TRBJ1-2; size: few; V: TRBV6-4; D: -; DNA: TGTGCCATCAGACAGACCCAGGAAAACTATGGCTACACCTTC; CDR3: CAIRQTQENYGYTF
J: TRBJ2-5; size: -; V: TRBV7-9; D: -; DNA: TGTGCCAGCAGCTTAGATACCCTGCAAGAGACCCAGTACTTC; CDR3: CASSLDTLQETQYF
J: TRBJ2-7; size: -; V: TRBV5-4; D: TRBD1; DNA: TGTGCCAGCAGCTTGACATGGGGACAGGGTTACGAGCAGTACTTC; CDR3: CASSLTWGQGYEQYF
J: TRBJ2-2; size: -; V: TRBV11-2; D: TRBD1; DNA: TGTGCCAGCAGCCCGGGACAGATGACCGGGGAGCTGTTTTTT; CDR3: CASSPGQMTGELFF
J: TRBJ1-1; size: few; V: TRBV11-2; D: TRBD1; DNA: TGTGCCAGCAGCTCCCCCACAGGGGGCTGGGACACTGAAGCTTTCTTT; CDR3: CASSSPTGGWDTEAFF
J: TRBJ2-2; size: few; V: TRBV5-4; D: TRBD1; DNA: TGTGCCAGCAGCCGAGTAGGACAGGGGGTTAACACCGGGGAGCTGTTTTTT; CDR3: CASSRVGQGVNTGELFF
J: TRBJ1-1; size: medium-sized; V: TRBV20-1; D: TRBD1; DNA: TGCAGTGCTAGCGCAGGGGGGGGGAACACTGAAGCTTTCTTT; CDR3: CSASAGGGNTEAFF
J: TRBJ2-1; size: once; V: TRBV28; D: -; DNA: TGTGCCAGCAGCTACAGCTTTAATGAGCAGTTCTTC; CDR3: CASSYSFNEQFF
J: TRBJ2-1; size: medium-sized; V: TRBV29-1; D: -; DNA: TGCAGCGTTAGAAGGGGGATGCATGAGCAGTTCTTC; CDR3: CSVRRGMHEQFF
J: TRBJ1-1; size: -; V: TRBV5-5; D: TRBD1; DNA: TGTGCCAGCAGCCCCTCGACAGGGGTGGGCACTGAAGCTTTCTTT; CDR3: CASSPSTGVGTEAFF
J: TRBJ1-4; size: -; V: TRBV7-9; D: -; DNA: TGTGCCAGCAGCCCGCGGGGAGCAACTAATGAAAAACTGTTTTTT; CDR3: CASSPRGATNEKLFF
J: TRBJ1-5; size: few; V: TRBV20-1; D: -; DNA: TGCAGTGCTAGCCTCCCGATGGGGGCCGGCAATCAGCCCCAGCATTTT; CDR3: CSASLPMGAGNQPQHF
J: TRBJ2-3; size: -; V: TRBV5-1; D: -; DNA: TGCGCCAGCAGCGCCATAACAGATACGCAGTATTTT; CDR3: CASSAITDTQYF
J: TRBJ2-7; size: medium-sized; V: TRBV20-1; D: -; DNA: TGCAGTGCTAGTGGTACAGGGATCGAGCAGTACTTC; CDR3: CSASGTGIEQYF
J: TRBJ2-3; size: -; V: TRBV5-6; D: -; DNA: TGTGCCAGCACCGAGCTACAGGGCCCCCGCACAGATACGCAGTATTTT; CDR3: CASTELQGPRTDTQYF
J: TRBJ2-7; size: -; V: TRBV20-1; D: TRBD2; DNA: TGCAGTGCTAGAGATTCTAGCGGGCGATACGAGCAGTACTTC; CDR3: CSARDSSGRYEQYF
J: TRBJ1-5; size: -; V: TRBV6-1; D: TRBD1; DNA: TGTGCCAGCAGTTACAGGGGTCGGTATCAGCCCCAGCATTTT; CDR3: CASSYRGRYQPQHF
J: TRBJ1-5; size: few; V: TRBV5-6; D: -; DNA: TGTGCCAGCAGTCGCGGGGAGGGGGATCAGCCCCAGCATTTT; CDR3: CASSRGEGDQPQHF
J: TRBJ2-2; size: -; V: TRBV7-2; D: -; DNA: TGTGCCAGCAGCTTATGGGGGGCGATTACCGGGGAGCTGTTTTTT; CDR3: CASSLWGAITGELFF
J: TRBJ1-4; size: medium-sized; V: TRBV6-5; D: -; DNA: TGTGCCAGCGCTACGACAGTAAATGAAAAACTGTTTTTT; CDR3: CASATTVNEKLFF
J: TRBJ1-2; size: few; V: TRBV4-1; D: -; DNA: TGCGCCAGCAGCCAAGTAGTTTCCGTGGTCCGACCTAACTATGGCTACACCTTC; CDR3: CASSQVVSVVRPNYGYTF
J: TRBJ2-5; size: few; V: TRBV24-1; D: -; DNA: TGTGCCACCAGTGGGGAGCGGGAGACCCAGTACTTC; CDR3: CATSGERETQYF
J: TRBJ2-2; size: few; V: TRBV27; D: -; DNA: TGTGCCAGCAGTTTAGCGATCTTCGGAGCCACGAACACCGGGGAGCTGTTTTTT; CDR3: CASSLAIFGATNTGELFF
J: TRBJ1-1; size: -; V: TRBV11-2; D: -; DNA: TGTGCCAGCAGCTTAGTGCCAGGAGGAACCCCTGAAGCTTTCTTT; CDR3: CASSLVPGGTPEAFF
J: TRBJ1-5; size: -; V: TRBV6-5; D: -; DNA: TGTGCCAGCAGTCCAGGGGCGAATCAGCCCCAGCATTTT; CDR3: CASSPGANQPQHF
J: TRBJ1-6; size: -; V: TRBV12-3/TRBV12-4; D: TRBD1; DNA: TGTGCCAGCAGGGGGGACAGGGGGAATACAAATTCACCCCTCCACTTT; CDR3: CASRGDRGNTNSPLHF
J: TRBJ2-7; size: -; V: TRBV27; D: -; DNA: TGTGCCAGCAGTTTAATCTTTTCCCGGACAGTCGGGCTGTACTTC; CDR3: CASSLIFSRTVGLYF
J: TRBJ2-7; size: few; V: TRBV15; D: -; DNA: TGTGCCACCAGCAGAGATGACAGGAGCTCCTACGAGCAGTACTTC; CDR3: CATSRDDRSSYEQYF
J: TRBJ1-2; size: medium-sized; V: TRBV12-3/TRBV12-4; D: -; DNA: TGTGCCAGTAAGGCCGGGAGTTTATATGGCTACACCTTC; CDR3: CASKAGSLYGYTF
J: TRBJ2-7; size: -; V: TRBV5-8; D: TRBD2; DNA: TGTGCCAGCAGCTTTGGACCCGGGACTACCTACGAGCAGTACTTC; CDR3: CASSFGPGTTYEQYF
J: TRBJ2-3; size: few; V: TRBV19; D: TRBD1; DNA: TGTGCCAGTAGTAGGGACAGGGGGCGGATGGGCACAGATACGCAGTATTTT; CDR3: CASSRDRGRMGTDTQYF
J: TRBJ1-2; size: medium-sized; V: TRBV6-1; D: -; DNA: TGTGCCAGCAGTGTTAGCAGCGCGGCAGGGGAACGCTATGGCTACACCTTC; CDR3: CASSVSSAAGERYGYTF
J: TRBJ2-3; size: few; V: TRBV7-3; D: TRBD1; DNA: TGTGCCAGCAGCTTAATCGGGCCGACAGGGGGCACAGATACGCAGTATTTT; CDR3: CASSLIGPTGGTDTQYF
J: TRBJ2-3; size: -; V: TRBV5-1; D: -; DNA: TGCGCCAGCAGCCTAGCAGATACGCAGTATTTT; CDR3: CASSLADTQYF
J: TRBJ1-1; size: -; V: TRBV18; D: -; DNA: TGTGCCAGCTCACCTGCCGTAGGGGCTTCGAACACTGAAGCTTTCTTT; CDR3: CASSPAVGASNTEAFF
J: TRBJ2-2; size: -; V: TRBV10-1; D: -; DNA: TGCGCCAGCAGTGATTTCGGGGAAACCGGGGAGCTGTTTTTT; CDR3: CASSDFGETGELFF
J: TRBJ1-2; size: -; V: TRBV5-4; D: TRBD1; DNA: TGTGCCAGCAGTCGGGCACAGGGGGCCGTTTCCAACTATGGCTACACCTTC; CDR3: CASSRAQGAVSNYGYTF
J: TRBJ2-2; size: -; V: TRBV5-5; D: -; DNA: TGTGCCAGCAGCTTGGTGCGGGACACCGGGGAGCTGTTTTTT; CDR3: CASSLVRDTGELFF
J: TRBJ2-4; size: -; V: TRBV19; D: -; DNA: TGTGCCAGTAGTAACCTTGGCCCTCTCAAAAACATTCAGTACTTC; CDR3: CASSNLGPLKNIQYF
J: TRBJ1-2; size: -; V: TRBV10-3; D: -; DNA: TGTGCCATCAGTGAGCCGATTAGGGACCGAACTAACTATGGCTACACCTTC; CDR3: CAISEPIRDRTNYGYTF
J: TRBJ1-6; size: few; V: TRBV20-1; D: TRBD1; DNA: TGCAGTGCCGTCCCGGGACAGGGAACTATCAATAATTCACCCCTCCACTTT; CDR3: CSAVPGQGTINNSPLHF
J: TRBJ1-1; size: few; V: TRBV15; D: -; DNA: TGTGCCACCAGTCCTTCCTTCGGGGACACTGAAGCTTTCTTT; CDR3: CATSPSFGDTEAFF
J: TRBJ2-1; size: -; V: TRBV10-3; D: -; DNA: TGTGCCATCAGTGAGTCCAGGGACCCTTACAATGAGCAGTTCTTC; CDR3: CAISESRDPYNEQFF
J: TRBJ1-4; size: -; V: TRBV28; D: TRBD1; DNA: TGTGCCAGCAGGAGTACAGGGGGAGATGAAAAACTGTTTTTT; CDR3: CASRSTGGDEKLFF
J: TRBJ2-1; size: -; V: TRBV5-4; D: TRBD2; DNA: TGTGCCAGCAGACTGGGCGGGACTAGCGGGGTCGGTGAGCAGTTCTTC; CDR3: CASRLGGTSGVGEQFF
J: TRBJ2-2; size: medium-sized; V: TRBV7-6; D: TRBD1; DNA: TGTGCCAGCAGCTTACAGACAGGGGCGAACACCGGGGAGCTGTTTTTT; CDR3: CASSLQTGANTGELFF
J: TRBJ1-5; size: few; V: TRBV6-1; D: TRBD1; DNA: TGTGCCAGCAGTCAGACCGACAGGGTATACAATCAGCCCCAGCATTTT; CDR3: CASSQTDRVYNQPQHF